The present T cell receptor (beta chain) was sequenced within a study of blood T cells in healthy people across ages. J was trimmed by 1 base and V by 5 bases; bases with no gene match: 6. The length of the CDR3 is 16 residues. In germline, CDR1 is SEHNR, CDR2 FQNEAQ (reference sequence). This clonotype was counted only a few times. The target antigen is unknown. Study conclusions and caveats: Considered underestimates were the diversity estimates obtained from one million T cells. Per-million-T-cell TCR beta diversity fell roughly linearly with age. Naive T cell percentage by flow cytometry tracked strongly with beta diversity.

Combining a sample-barcoded 5' primer with a J-beta primer mix, a second PCR ran for 7 to 11 cycles. Sequencing of every sample gave 2.5 million or more CDR3-containing paired-end reads. TCRdb recomputed calls from the 5' RACE reads with MiXCR, one row per CDR3 protein. The sample records approximately 1.5 million distinct CDR3 sequences, about 35% being singletons. This sequence was found in a woman aged 30 to 39 in good health. Input material: blood. This chain connects TRBV7-9 to TRBJ2-5, with TRBD1 matching 11 bases. The CDR3 DNA sequence: TGTGCCAGCAGCCCCCGGACAGGGGGCTTCCAAGAGACCCAGTACTTC. This encodes CASSPRTGGFQETQYF.